Each of the 22 T cell receptor beta chains below was sequenced from the same sample in a study of blood T cell repertoires in COVID-19. The protocol was immunoSEQ multiplex PCR, while the TCRdb copy is restricted to in-frame clones and leaves out a portion. The data show some 100,000 clones, around 82% seen once. Sequencing used peripheral blood. These receptors all come from a man in his fifties or sixties with active or convalescent COVID-19.

The V and J genes are TRBV7-9 and TRBJ2-1; the match to TRBD1 covers 8 bases. J was trimmed by 2 bases and V by 5 bases; bases with no gene match: 5. The CDR3 length is 15 residues. Germline assignment: CDR1 SEHNR and CDR2 FQNEAQ (reference sequence). The CDR3 loop is CASSLTGGTYNEQFF. DNA of the CDR3: TGTGCCAGCAGCCTTACAGGGGGAACCTACAATGAGCAGTTCTTC.

The V call is TRBV19, the J call TRBJ1-1, with a possible D match to TRBD1 (5 bases). With 7 bases removed from V and 7 bases from J, the gap between germline ends came to 19 bases. CDR3 length equals 14 residues. In germline, CDR1 is LNHDA, CDR2 SQIVND (reference sequence). In DNA form, the CDR3 reads TGTGCCAGTACCCCTGGATCAGGGTTGGGTGAAGCTTTCTTT. This encodes CASTPGSGLGEAFF.

This chain links TRBV4-1 with TRBJ2-2; D gene unclear. Trimming took off 3 bases at V and 5 bases at J, with 7 bases between the two ends. The CDR3 is made up of 13 amino acids. Germline-derived CDR1 and CDR2 are MGHRA and YSYEKL. CDR3 sequence: CASSHLGTGELFF. CDR3 bases: TGCGCCAGCAGCCATCTCGGGACCGGGGAGCTGTTTTTT.

This clone was seen only a few times. This chain joins TRBV2 and TRBJ1-1; D unclear. Trimming took 8 bases from V and 4 from J, leaving 20 bases between them. Germline CDR1 is SNHLY and CDR2 is FYNNEI. The CDR3 totals 15 residues. In DNA, the CDR3 is TGTGCCAGCTCACAATCCGGGGTGGGAGGCACTGAAGCTTTCTTT. It yields the protein CASSQSGVGGTEAFF.

The genes are TRBV7-2 and TRBJ1-2; weak D call: TRBD1 (5 bases). The CDR3 runs 12 residues. Trimming removed 6 bases at V and 8 bases at J, with 13 bases between. Germline CDR1 SGHTA, CDR2 FQGNSA. The CDR3 loop reads CASSPFGGGYTF. The CDR3 DNA reads as TGTGCCAGCAGTCCGTTCGGGGGGGGCTACACCTTC.

V gene TRBV7-2 combines with J gene TRBJ1-6; 9 bases match TRBD1. The CDR3 spans 15 residues. The germline gives CDR1 SGHTA, CDR2 FQGNSA. The V segment lost 4 bases and the J segment 6 bases; nucleotides outside the gene matches: 4. In nucleotides, the CDR3 is TGTGCCAGCAGCTCCCAACAGGGGGCTAATTCACCCCTCCACTTT. This encodes CASSSQQGANSPLHF.

The chain has TRBV5-1 and TRBJ1-4; no clear D gene. Looked up from germline, CDR1 is SGHRS and CDR2 is YFSETQ. The CDR3 runs to 14 residues. V gave up 2 bases and J gave up 3 bases, with 8 bases separating them. CDR3 sequence: CASSFGQSNEKLFF. The CDR3 DNA sequence: TGCGCCAGCAGCTTTGGGCAGTCTAATGAAAAACTGTTTTTT.

The chain is built from TRBV7-9 and TRBJ2-3; 9 positions match TRBD2. The germline gives CDR1 SEHNR, CDR2 FQNEAQ (reference sequence). CDR3 size: 15 residues. With V trimmed by 4 bases and J by 0 bases, 2 bases remained unmatched. CDR3 residues: CASSSSGVSTDTQYF. For the CDR3, the DNA is TGTGCCAGCAGCTCTAGCGGGGTTAGCACAGATACGCAGTATTTT. The complete variable domain, with remaining parts taken from reference TRBV7-9 and TRBJ2-3, reads DTGVSQNPRHKITKRGQNVTFRCDPISEHNRLYWYRQTLGQGPEFLTYFQNEAQLEKSRLLSDRFSAERPKGSFSTLEIQRTEQGDSAMYLCASSSSGVSTDTQYFGPGTRLTVL.

The chain combines TRBV14 with TRBJ1-6, with TRBD1 matching over 8 bases. This CDR3 has 14 amino acids. In germline, CDR1 is SGHDN, CDR2 FVKESK. The V segment lost 7 bases and the J segment 8 bases; nucleotides outside the gene matches: 7. Here the CDR3 reads CASKTTGAYSPLHF. The DNA of the CDR3 is TGTGCCAGCAAAACGACAGGGGCGTATTCACCCCTCCACTTT. Using reference TRBV14 and TRBJ1-6 for the parts outside the CDR3, the full variable domain is EAGVTQFPSHSVIEKGQTVTLRCDPISGHDNLYWYRRVMGKEIKFLLHFVKESKQDESGMPNNRFLAERTGGTYSTLKVQPAELEDSGVYFCASKTTGAYSPLHFGNGTRLTVT.

CDR3 sequence reads: CASSSQGRPEETQYF. The CDR3 bases are TGCGCCAGCAGCTCGCAGGGCCGACCTGAAGAGACCCAGTACTTC. The chain recombines TRBV5-1 with TRBJ2-5; TRBD1 is a possible D gene (5 bases). V was cut by 3 bases and J by 3 bases, with 15 bases left in between. Germline V lookup: CDR1 SGHRS, CDR2 YFSETQ. The CDR3 loop spans 15 amino acids.

This chain connects TRBV10-3 to TRBJ1-1, with a possible D match to TRBD1 (5 bases). CDR3 length: 14 amino acids. Between the trimmed V and J ends, which lost 0 bases and 4 bases, there was a span of 9 bases. From germline, CDR1 is ENHRY and CDR2 SYGVKD. The CDR3 spells CAISESRQGTEAFF. DNA of the CDR3: TGTGCCATCAGTGAGTCGCGGCAGGGCACTGAAGCTTTCTTT.

The V gene is TRBV29-1, the J gene TRBJ2-6; a possible D gene is TRBD1 (5 bases). CDR1 and CDR2 from the germline V gene are SQVTM and ANQGSEA. V lost 7 bases and J 1 base, leaving 17 bases between the germline ends. The CDR3 is 16 amino acids. This CDR3 reads CSANKDTDSGANVLTF. The CDR3 DNA is TGCAGCGCCAATAAGGACACCGATTCTGGGGCCAACGTCCTGACTTTC.

This rearrangement joins TRBV10-1 to TRBJ2-3; D is ambiguous. The CDR3 runs 13 residues. In germline, CDR1 is WNHNN, CDR2 SYGVQD (reference sequence). Trimming pared 0 bases from V and 2 bases from J, leaving 3 bases between. For the CDR3, the DNA is TGCGCCAGCAGTGAGTCCTCCACAGATACGCAGTATTTT. It specifies CASSESSTDTQYF.

The chain combines TRBV2 with TRBJ2-7, with 10 bases fitting TRBD2. Germline CDR1 reads SNHLY; CDR2 reads FYNNEI. This CDR3 has 14 residues. The V segment lost 8 bases and the J segment 7 bases; nucleotides outside the gene matches: 11. The chain's CDR3 is CASAGLAFSVEQYV. Written as DNA, the CDR3 is TGTGCCAGCGCGGGACTAGCGTTTTCGGTTGAGCAGTACGTC.

The chain has TRBV28 and TRBJ1-1; D is uncertain. The ends were cut back, 5 bases at V and 4 bases at J, with 11 bases in the middle. The CDR3 has 13 residues. CDR1 and CDR2 from the germline V gene are MDHEN and SYDVKM. The CDR3 nucleotides read TGTGCCAGCAGTGTGGGCGGGATCACTGAAGCTTTCTTT. Translation: CASSVGGITEAFF.

This clone has a handful of counts. J is TRBJ1-1 and V is TRBV7-9, with TRBD1 matching 8 bases. With 11 bases clipped from V and 7 bases from J, the junction kept 15 bases outside the gene matches. This CDR3 contains 14 residues. Germline lookup yields CDR1 SEHNR and CDR2 FQNEAQ (reference sequence). The CDR3 here is CAGVQGEGELEAFF. The CDR3 coding sequence is TGTGCCGGAGTACAGGGGGAAGGAGAACTTGAAGCTTTCTTT. The full variable domain, its missing parts supplied by reference TRBV7-9 and TRBJ1-1, is DTGVSQNPRHKITKRGQNVTFRCDPISEHNRLYWYRQTLGQGPEFLTYFQNEAQLEKSRLLSDRFSAERPKGSFSTLEIQRTEQGDSAMYLCAGVQGEGELEAFFGQGTRLTVV.

This clone was counted between two and nine times. The chain uses TRBV7-9 and TRBJ2-3, with a possible D match to TRBD2 (5 bases). The germline CDR1 and CDR2 sequences are SEHNR and FQNEAQ (reference sequence). CDR3 length: 14 residues. The V end lost 5 bases, the J end lost 2 bases, and 11 bases lay between the germline ends. The CDR3 sequence: CASSISGLTDTQYF. The CDR3, as DNA: TGTGCCAGCAGCATCAGCGGTCTCACAGATACGCAGTATTTT. The full variable domain, rest sourced from reference TRBV7-9 and TRBJ2-3, is DTGVSQNPRHKITKRGQNVTFRCDPISEHNRLYWYRQTLGQGPEFLTYFQNEAQLEKSRLLSDRFSAERPKGSFSTLEIQRTEQGDSAMYLCASSISGLTDTQYFGPGTRLTVL.

V usage is TRBV19 and J usage is TRBJ1-5; TRBD1 matches 7 bases. There are 17 residues in the CDR3. V trimming: 6 bases; J trimming: 5 bases; junction bases outside the gene matches: 16. CDR1 and CDR2 from the germline V gene are LNHDA and SQIVND (reference sequence). CDR3 protein: CASRTSRGIGRDQPQHF. CDR3 DNA sequence: TGTGCCAGTAGGACGTCCAGGGGGATTGGAAGAGATCAGCCCCAGCATTTT. Drawing the rest from reference TRBV19 and TRBJ1-5, the complete variable domain is DGGITQSPKYLFRKEGQNVTLSCEQNLNHDAMYWYRQDPGQGLRLIYYSQIVNDFQKGDIAEGYSVSREKKESFPLTVTSAQKNPTAFYLCASRTSRGIGRDQPQHFGDGTRLSIL.

This chain connects TRBV6-5 to TRBJ2-7; possibly TRBD1 for D (6 bases). Germline assignment: CDR1 MNHEY and CDR2 SVGAGI. The CDR3 has 12 amino acids. Trimming took 5 bases from V and 3 from J, leaving 8 bases between them. Here the CDR3 DNA reads TGTGCCAGCAGTCAGACAGGCTACGAGCAGTACGTC. Translation: CASSQTGYEQYV.

The chain has TRBV28 and TRBJ2-1; D uncertain. Trimming cost V 6 bases and J 5 bases, with 11 bases left between them. The CDR3 runs to 13 residues. The germline V gene encodes CDR1 MDHEN and CDR2 SYDVKM. DNA for the CDR3: TGTGCCAGCAGCATACCCCGGGACAATGAGCAGTTCTTC. Encoded protein: CASSIPRDNEQFF.

The chain carries TRBV6-2 or TRBV6-3 and TRBJ2-1, with D possibly matching TRBD1 (6 bases). Trimming pared 5 bases from V and 0 bases from J, leaving 11 bases between. CDR3 length: 15 amino acids. CDR1 and CDR2 from the germline V gene are MNHEY and SVGEGT. CDR3 bases: TGTGCCAGCAGTCTCACAGGGAACTCCTACAATGAGCAGTTCTTC. Protein: CASSLTGNSYNEQFF.

The CDR3 loop reads CASSPLGKGYEQYF. The DNA of the CDR3 is TGTGCCAGCTCACCACTCGGGAAAGGCTACGAGCAGTACTTC. V gene TRBV18 combines with J gene TRBJ2-7, with D perhaps matching TRBD2 (5 bases). The length of the CDR3 is 14 residues. The V end was cut by 1 base, the J end by 3 bases, with 10 bases between. The germline V gene encodes CDR1 KGHSH and CDR2 LQKENI.